The entry below gives a single T cell receptor beta chain sequence along with its context. The table came from immunoSEQ multiplex PCR; TCRdb's copy has only in-frame clones and leaves some out. The sample lists 300,000 to 350,000 clones; nearly 90% were seen once. With V trimmed by 4 bases and J by 7 bases, 10 bases remained unmatched. Germline CDR1 reads KGHSH; CDR2 reads LQKENI. CDR3 size: 16 residues. This entry belongs to a study of blood T cell repertoires in COVID-19. This TCR derives from a woman between 18 and 30 years old with acute COVID-19. The chain employs TRBV18 and TRBJ2-1; 10 bases are a match to TRBD1. The sequenced sample consisted of PBMCs or T cells enriched from blood (not recorded which). The CDR3 reads CASSLELRQGANEQFF. For the CDR3, the DNA is TGTGCCAGCTCACTCGAACTTCGACAGGGGGCAAATGAGCAGTTCTTC. The full variable domain, with the rest looked up from reference TRBV18 and TRBJ2-1, is NAGVMQNPRHLVRRRGQEARLRCSPMKGHSHVYWYRQLPEEGLKFMVYLQKENIIDESGMPKERFSAEFPKEGPSILRIQQVVRGDSAAYFCASSLELRQGANEQFFGPGTRLTVL.